This T cell receptor (beta chain) comes out of a study of shared clonotypes between healthy human individuals. Turning to the study itself: A couple of women and a few men aged 18 to 49 served as donors. The study's findings and limits: Non-shared clonotypes had lower generation probabilities than those shared by all four donors.

On this clone: What it binds is not known.

On sorted subsets, replicate PCRs used approximately 190 ng DNA, or 25,000 to 35,000 T cell genomes. This table comes from immunoSEQ multiplex PCR, and its TCRdb copy is limited to in-frame clones, with some not included. The profile covers some 2 million clones, with 85% to 95% appearing a single time and roughly 1.1% taken by the ten largest. Terminally differentiated effector memory CD45RA+ cells were excluded from the naive CD8 cells, which were CD45RO-negative and positively selected for CCR7. Study donors comprised healthy, HIV-negative adults devoid of recent acute infection or vaccination. The CDR3 is 15 amino acids. CDR1 and CDR2 from the germline V gene are SEHNR and FQNEAQ (reference sequence). J gave up 5 bases and V 1 base, and 3 bases lay outside the gene matches.

Sequenced sample: naive CD8+ T cells sorted from blood. The chain carries TRBV7-9 and TRBJ2-7, with 12 positions matching TRBD2. The source is a man aged 18 to 35 in good health. The CDR3 reads CASSLGTSGNHEQYF. In DNA, the CDR3 is TGTGCCAGCAGCTTAGGGACTAGCGGGAACCACGAGCAGTACTTC. Complete variable domain (other parts from reference TRBV7-9 and TRBJ2-7): DTGVSQNPRHKITKRGQNVTFRCDPISEHNRLYWYRQTLGQGPEFLTYFQNEAQLEKSRLLSDRFSAERPKGSFSTLEIQRTEQGDSAMYLCASSLGTSGNHEQYFGPGTRLTVT.